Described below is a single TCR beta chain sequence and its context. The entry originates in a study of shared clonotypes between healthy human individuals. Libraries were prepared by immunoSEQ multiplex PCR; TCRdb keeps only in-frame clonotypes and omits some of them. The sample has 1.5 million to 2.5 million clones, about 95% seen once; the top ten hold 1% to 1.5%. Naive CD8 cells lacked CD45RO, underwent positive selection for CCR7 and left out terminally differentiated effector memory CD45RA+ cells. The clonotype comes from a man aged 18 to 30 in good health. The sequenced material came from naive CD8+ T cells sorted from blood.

In DNA form, the CDR3 reads TGCGCCAGCAGCCAAGGGCCCCAGGGGAGGACTGAAGCTTTCTTT. Its protein is CASSQGPQGRTEAFF. The chain recombines TRBV4-1 with TRBJ1-1, with D perhaps matching TRBD1 (6 bases). This CDR3 is 15 amino acids long. Germline CDR1 is MGHRA and CDR2 is YSYEKL. Between the trimmed V and J ends, which lost 1 base and 5 bases, there was a span of 14 bases.